The 17 T cell receptor beta chains below all came from one sample that was sequenced in a study of technical replicates of blood from several donors. Here immunoSEQ multiplex PCR was the method, and the copy in TCRdb shows in-frame clones only, minus some. The table records around 85,000 clones, 85% to 95% of them present only once. Sequenced: T cells isolated from PBMCs. These receptors originate from a human donor in good health.

The V and J genes are TRBV19 and TRBJ1-1; D uncertain. CDR1 is LNHDA, CDR2 SQIVND, per germline (reference sequence). The CDR3 runs 13 residues. The germline V and J ends were trimmed by 9 bases and 0 bases, with 11 bases remaining between them. The CDR3 loop is CASRTAMNTEAFF. CDR3 DNA sequence: TGTGCCAGCAGAACAGCCATGAACACTGAAGCTTTCTTT. Filled out from reference TRBV19 and TRBJ1-1, the complete variable domain reads DGGITQSPKYLFRKEGQNVTLSCEQNLNHDAMYWYRQDPGQGLRLIYYSQIVNDFQKGDIAEGYSVSREKKESFPLTVTSAQKNPTAFYLCASRTAMNTEAFFGQGTRLTVV.

This chain connects TRBV29-1 to TRBJ2-1; D is possibly TRBD2 (5 bases). Trimming shortened V by 3 bases and J by 5 bases, and 8 bases separated the two germline ends. CDR1 SQVTM and CDR2 ANQGSEA come from the germline V gene. This CDR3 region has 12 residues. The DNA of the CDR3 is TGCAGCGTTGATGGACTTAACAATGAGCAGTTCTTC. It yields the protein CSVDGLNNEQFF.

The V and J genes are TRBV19 and TRBJ1-1; D not resolved. The CDR3 totals 12 residues. Germline loops: CDR1 LNHDA, CDR2 SQIVND (reference sequence). V was pared by 3 bases and J by 5 bases, with 7 bases between. CDR3 nucleotide sequence: TGTGCCAGTAGTATGGCCGGGACTGAAGCTTTCTTT. It is translated as CASSMAGTEAFF.

V gene TRBV7-6 combines with J gene TRBJ2-6; D is perhaps TRBD1 (5 bases). From germline, CDR1 is SGHVS and CDR2 FNYEAQ. V was pared by 3 bases and J by 0 bases, with 9 bases between. This CDR3 region has 16 residues. CDR3 DNA: TGTGCCAGCAGCTTGGGGCGGCCCTCTGGGGCCAACGTCCTGACTTTC. Its protein product is CASSLGRPSGANVLTF.

V and J are TRBV5-4 and TRBJ1-2; 9 bases match TRBD1. This CDR3 is built from 14 residues. The junction had 6 bases not matched to a gene; V was cut back by 4 bases and J by 5 bases. Germline CDR1 reads SGHNT; CDR2 reads YYREEE (reference sequence). In DNA form, the CDR3 reads TGTGCCAGCAGCCTAACAGGGGGCGGGTATGGCTACACCTTC. Protein sequence: CASSLTGGGYGYTF.

This clone was seen a single time. V gene TRBV28 combines with J gene TRBJ2-5; D is unresolved. The V and J ends lost 7 bases and 2 bases respectively, with 8 bases between them. CDR3 length equals 12 residues. The germline CDR1 and CDR2 sequences are MDHEN and SYDVKM. CDR3 in amino acids: CASKLDQETQYF. The CDR3 bases are TGTGCCAGCAAGCTAGATCAAGAGACCCAGTACTTC.

The chain has TRBV19 and TRBJ2-7; 8 bases are a match to TRBD1. The CDR3 contains 15 residues. Germline V gene data show CDR1 as LNHDA and CDR2 as SQIVND (reference sequence). Trimming at V came to 5 bases and at J to 1 base, leaving 7 bases not matched to a gene. In DNA form, the CDR3 reads TGTGCCAGTAGTCACCCCGGACAGGGATCCTACGAGCAGTACTTC. Amino acids: CASSHPGQGSYEQYF.

The chain links TRBV7-9 to TRBJ1-4; 7 bases agree with TRBD1. The germline V gene encodes CDR1 SEHNR and CDR2 FQNEAQ (reference sequence). Trimming took 5 bases from V and 15 from J; bases not matched to a gene: 9. The CDR3 is 12 residues long. CDR3 coding DNA: TGTGCCAGCAGCCGGTCCTCAGGGGGTTTGTTTTTT. As protein: CASSRSSGGLFF.

The gene calls are TRBV7-8 and TRBJ2-3; D is possibly TRBD1 (6 bases). Germline CDR1 reads SGHVS; CDR2 reads FQNEAQ. This CDR3 spans 16 amino acids. V lost 5 bases and J lost 10, with 25 bases in between. This CDR3 reads CASSPVADSRLSPQYF. CDR3 nucleotide sequence: TGTGCCAGCAGCCCCGTTGCGGACAGTAGGTTATCTCCGCAGTATTTT. Combining the CDR3 with reference TRBV7-8 and TRBJ2-3 gives the whole variable domain GAGVSQSPRYKVAKRGQDVALRCDPISGHVSLFWYQQALGQGPEFLTYFQNEAQLDKSGLPSDRFFAERPEGSVSTLKIQRTQQEDSAVYLCASSPVADSRLSPQYFGPGTRLTVL.

The chain has TRBV29-1 and TRBJ1-1; no clear D gene. The V gene lost 2 bases and the J gene lost 11 bases, with 9 bases spanning the gap. Germline V gene data show CDR1 as SQVTM and CDR2 as ANQGSEA. The CDR3 spans 10 residues. For the CDR3, the DNA is TGCAGCGTTGAAAGAGGTACCGCTTTCTTT. Protein sequence: CSVERGTAFF.

The genes are TRBV19 and TRBJ2-7, with 10 positions matching TRBD1. Looked up from germline, CDR1 is LNHDA and CDR2 is SQIVND (reference sequence). The J segment lost 3 bases and the V segment lost 6 bases, leaving 5 bases of the junction unmatched. This CDR3 spans 14 amino acids. The CDR3 protein is CASRARDRGYEQYF. For the CDR3, the DNA is TGTGCCAGTAGAGCTCGGGACAGGGGCTACGAGCAGTACTTC.

The rearrangement joins TRBV7-9 to TRBJ1-6, with no clear D. The length of the CDR3 is 12 residues. The V and J ends lost 0 bases and 8 bases respectively, with 2 bases between them. Germline CDR1 SEHNR, CDR2 FQNEAQ (reference sequence). CDR3 DNA: TGTGCCAGCAGCTTAGCCGATTCACCCCTCCACTTT. The encoded protein is CASSLADSPLHF.

The chain joins TRBV27 to TRBJ2-3; D is possibly TRBD1 (6 bases). There are 13 residues in the CDR3. Trimming took 4 bases from V and 5 from J, leaving 10 bases between them. CDR1 is MNHEY, CDR2 SMNVEV, per germline (reference sequence). In nucleotides, the CDR3 is TGTGCCAGCAGTTGGGGGCTAGGAGATACGCAGTATTTT. Its translation is CASSWGLGDTQYF.

This clone appeared once. The chain uses TRBV19 and TRBJ1-2, with a weak D call TRBD1 (6 bases). V lost 4 bases, J lost 6 bases, and 18 bases lay in between. The V gene's germline CDR1 is LNHDA and CDR2 SQIVND (reference sequence). The CDR3 spans 15 residues. The CDR3 region is CASSTGTIPFDGYTF. In DNA form, the CDR3 reads TGTGCCAGTAGTACCGGGACAATCCCTTTTGATGGCTACACCTTC.

The chain uses TRBV5-1 and TRBJ2-7, with D maybe TRBD1 (6 bases). Trimming took 2 bases from V and 0 from J, leaving 15 bases between them. This CDR3 is built from 16 residues. The germline V gene encodes CDR1 SGHRS and CDR2 YFSETQ. The CDR3 loop is CASSFQTGPLSYEQYF. The CDR3 bases are TGCGCCAGCAGCTTCCAAACAGGGCCACTCTCCTACGAGCAGTACTTC.

The chain couples TRBV6-1 to TRBJ1-2; D might be TRBD1 (6 bases). Trimming removed 6 bases from V and 8 bases from J, with 10 bases in between. The CDR3 totals 11 residues. Germline values: CDR1 MNHNS, CDR2 SASEGT. CDR3 sequence reads: CASRQGEGYTF. The CDR3 region has the DNA TGTGCCAGCAGACAGGGTGAAGGCTACACCTTC.

There are a few counts of this clone. V usage is TRBV9 and J usage is TRBJ2-2, with a possible D match to TRBD1 (6 bases). CDR3 length: 15 residues. The V gene lost 0 bases and the J gene lost 2 bases, with 8 bases spanning the gap. Germline V lookup: CDR1 SGDLS, CDR2 YYNGEE. The CDR3 DNA follows: TGTGCCAGCAGCGTAGGGACAGCAAACACCGGGGAGCTGTTTTTT. Translation: CASSVGTANTGELFF. The entire variable domain, with the rest obtained from reference TRBV9 and TRBJ2-2, is as follows: DSGVTQTPKHLITATGQRVTLRCSPRSGDLSVYWYQQSLDQGLQFLIQYYNGEERAKGNILERFSAQQFPDLHSELNLSSLELGDSALYFCASSVGTANTGELFFGEGSRLTVL.